This is a list of T cell receptor beta chains from one sample in a study of technical replicates of blood from several donors. Sequencing was performed with immunoSEQ multiplex PCR; in TCRdb, only in-frame clones are kept and a portion is missing. The table lists about 12,000 clones, 85% to 95% of them singletons, with 6.3% in the top ten. Sequenced material: PBMCs. These receptors were taken from a human donor in good health. The CDR3 runs from the conserved cysteine through the conserved F or W. A D gene is named only where the DNA matches it firmly. Some rows mark clone size as missing; the rest say once, few, many or name a class of expanded clone.

clone_size: NA; j_call: TRBJ2-1; v_call: TRBV10-3; d_call: NA; cdr3_nt: TGTGCCATCAGTGTTGAGGGCAATGAGCAGTTCTTC; cdr3_aa: CAISVEGNEQFF
clone_size: few; j_call: TRBJ2-5; v_call: TRBV6-1; d_call: TRBD1; cdr3_nt: TGTGCCAGCAGCTCGGGACAGGTCCAAGAGACCCAGTACTTC; cdr3_aa: CASSSGQVQETQYF
clone_size: NA; j_call: TRBJ2-1; v_call: TRBV19; d_call: TRBD1; cdr3_nt: TGTGCCATCAAGGGGACAGGGAGCCACAATGAGCAGTTCTTC; cdr3_aa: CAIKGTGSHNEQFF
clone_size: NA; j_call: TRBJ2-5; v_call: TRBV7-9; d_call: NA; cdr3_nt: TGTGCCAGCAGCCCAGGGGAGACCCAGTACTTC; cdr3_aa: CASSPGETQYF
clone_size: NA; j_call: TRBJ2-7; v_call: TRBV6-1; d_call: TRBD2; cdr3_nt: TGTGCCAGCAGTCCTCGGGGTAGCGGGGATTACGAGCAGTACTTC; cdr3_aa: CASSPRGSGDYEQYF
clone_size: once; j_call: TRBJ2-7; v_call: TRBV19; d_call: NA; cdr3_nt: TGTGCCAGTAGTATAGATGTAGCCGGGACTTACTCCTACGAGCAGTACTTC; cdr3_aa: CASSIDVAGTYSYEQYF
clone_size: NA; j_call: TRBJ2-5; v_call: TRBV6-4; d_call: NA; cdr3_nt: TGTGCCAGCAGTAGAGACAGACAAGAGACCCAGTACTTC; cdr3_aa: CASSRDRQETQYF
clone_size: NA; j_call: TRBJ2-7; v_call: TRBV7-6; d_call: TRBD1; cdr3_nt: TGTGCCAGCAGCTTAACAGGGGGTTCGACCTACGAGCAGTACTTC; cdr3_aa: CASSLTGGSTYEQYF
clone_size: NA; j_call: TRBJ2-7; v_call: TRBV6-6; d_call: NA; cdr3_nt: TGTGCCAGCAGCAGTGACAAGGGGCCTGAGCAGTACTTC; cdr3_aa: CASSSDKGPEQYF
clone_size: NA; j_call: TRBJ1-1; v_call: TRBV9; d_call: TRBD1; cdr3_nt: TGTGCCAGCAGCGTAGAGGGGGAGACAGGGAGAAAGAACACTGAAGCTTTCTTT; cdr3_aa: CASSVEGETGRKNTEAFF
clone_size: NA; j_call: TRBJ2-7; v_call: TRBV29-1; d_call: NA; cdr3_nt: TGCAGCGTTCGGGATCCCCTCGCGGACCCCTACGAGCAGTACTTC; cdr3_aa: CSVRDPLADPYEQYF
clone_size: NA; j_call: TRBJ1-1; v_call: TRBV9; d_call: NA; cdr3_nt: TGTGCCAGCAGCTTGATGTCGGGAGGGGGCACTGAAGCTTTCTTT; cdr3_aa: CASSLMSGGGTEAFF
clone_size: NA; j_call: TRBJ2-5; v_call: TRBV6-5; d_call: NA; cdr3_nt: TGTGCCAGCAGTTACACAGTAGGGGCACAAGAGACCCAGTACTTC; cdr3_aa: CASSYTVGAQETQYF
clone_size: NA; j_call: TRBJ2-5; v_call: TRBV5-1; d_call: TRBD1; cdr3_nt: TGCGCCAGCAGCCTGGGACAGGGGAACCAAGAGACCCAGTACTTC; cdr3_aa: CASSLGQGNQETQYF
clone_size: NA; j_call: TRBJ2-7; v_call: TRBV7-2; d_call: NA; cdr3_nt: TGTGCCAGCAGCTTAGGGCAGGGGAGTGGCGAGCAGTACTTC; cdr3_aa: CASSLGQGSGEQYF
clone_size: NA; j_call: TRBJ1-1; v_call: TRBV29-1; d_call: NA; cdr3_nt: TGCAGCGGTATAACAGGGTGGAACACTGAAGCTTTCTTT; cdr3_aa: CSGITGWNTEAFF
clone_size: NA; j_call: TRBJ1-2; v_call: TRBV28; d_call: NA; cdr3_nt: TGTGCCAGCAAGAACCGGGATATCTATAACTATGGCTACACCTTC; cdr3_aa: CASKNRDIYNYGYTF
clone_size: NA; j_call: TRBJ2-3; v_call: TRBV25-1; d_call: NA; cdr3_nt: TGTGCCAGCAGTGGGACTAGAGGGGGTTCGACAGATACGCAGTATTTT; cdr3_aa: CASSGTRGGSTDTQYF
clone_size: NA; j_call: TRBJ1-5; v_call: TRBV18; d_call: NA; cdr3_nt: TGTGCCAGCTCCTTGGAGCAGAACAATCAGCCCCAGCATTTT; cdr3_aa: CASSLEQNNQPQHF
clone_size: NA; j_call: TRBJ2-7; v_call: TRBV27; d_call: TRBD2; cdr3_nt: TGTGCCAGCAGTGCGGTTAGCGGGAGGGGTGAGCAGTACTTC; cdr3_aa: CASSAVSGRGEQYF
clone_size: NA; j_call: TRBJ2-7; v_call: TRBV19; d_call: TRBD2; cdr3_nt: TGTGCCAGTAGCCGGGTAGCGGGAGAACCCTACGAGCAGTACTTC; cdr3_aa: CASSRVAGEPYEQYF
clone_size: once; j_call: TRBJ1-1; v_call: TRBV10-3; d_call: TRBD1; cdr3_nt: TGTGCCATCAGTGAGTCAACAGGGGGAGCTTTCTTT; cdr3_aa: CAISESTGGAFF
clone_size: NA; j_call: TRBJ2-2; v_call: TRBV28; d_call: TRBD1; cdr3_nt: TGTGCCAGCAGCCACCGGACAGGGATCTCCGGGGAGCTGTTTTTT; cdr3_aa: CASSHRTGISGELFF
clone_size: few; j_call: TRBJ1-2; v_call: TRBV30; d_call: NA; cdr3_nt: TGTGCCTGGACGAGCGGTGGAGGCTACACCTTC; cdr3_aa: CAWTSGGGYTF
clone_size: NA; j_call: TRBJ1-1; v_call: TRBV4-2; d_call: NA; cdr3_nt: TGTGCCAGCAGCCAAGAGAAGGGGTACGACACTGAAGCTTTCTTT; cdr3_aa: CASSQEKGYDTEAFF
clone_size: NA; j_call: TRBJ1-2; v_call: TRBV15; d_call: NA; cdr3_nt: TGTGCCACCAGCAGAGATTTCTCCCTTAACTATGGCTACACCTTC; cdr3_aa: CATSRDFSLNYGYTF
clone_size: NA; j_call: TRBJ2-5; v_call: TRBV14; d_call: TRBD2; cdr3_nt: TGTGCCAGCAGCCAAGTAGCGGGTGTCCAAGAGACCCAGTACTTC; cdr3_aa: CASSQVAGVQETQYF
clone_size: NA; j_call: TRBJ2-7; v_call: TRBV6-1; d_call: TRBD1; cdr3_nt: TGTGCCAGCAGTCGGACAGGGAGCTCCTACGAGCAGTACTTC; cdr3_aa: CASSRTGSSYEQYF
clone_size: NA; j_call: TRBJ1-5; v_call: TRBV9; d_call: NA; cdr3_nt: TGTGCCAGCAGCGTAGGGTCGGGAGGGATACTTAATCAGCCCCAGCATTTT; cdr3_aa: CASSVGSGGILNQPQHF
clone_size: NA; j_call: TRBJ2-6; v_call: TRBV27; d_call: NA; cdr3_nt: TGTGCCAGCAGTTCTCTGGCAACAGGGCATGATACTGGGGCCAACGTCCTGACTTTC; cdr3_aa: CASSSLATGHDTGANVLTF
clone_size: NA; j_call: TRBJ1-4; v_call: TRBV5-1; d_call: TRBD1; cdr3_nt: TGCGCCAGCAGATCAACAGGGGGCTACGGTGAAAAACTGTTTTTT; cdr3_aa: CASRSTGGYGEKLFF
clone_size: NA; j_call: TRBJ2-1; v_call: TRBV7-2; d_call: TRBD1; cdr3_nt: TGTGCCAGCAGCTTATCTACAGGGGGCGCGGCTCCTGAGCAGTTCTTC; cdr3_aa: CASSLSTGGAAPEQFF
clone_size: NA; j_call: TRBJ2-2; v_call: TRBV10-3; d_call: TRBD2; cdr3_nt: TGTGCCATCAGACCGGGACTAAACACCGGGGAGCTGTTTTTT; cdr3_aa: CAIRPGLNTGELFF
clone_size: NA; j_call: TRBJ1-1; v_call: TRBV14; d_call: NA; cdr3_nt: TGTGCCAGCAGCCAAGATTGGCGGACTGAAGCTTTCTTT; cdr3_aa: CASSQDWRTEAFF
clone_size: NA; j_call: TRBJ1-1; v_call: TRBV7-9; d_call: NA; cdr3_nt: TGTGCCAGCAGCTTAGGCGCACTTGGGAACACTGAAGCTTTCTTT; cdr3_aa: CASSLGALGNTEAFF
clone_size: NA; j_call: TRBJ2-5; v_call: TRBV5-5; d_call: NA; cdr3_nt: TGTGCCAGCAGCTGGGAGGAGACCCAGTACTTC; cdr3_aa: CASSWEETQYF
clone_size: once; j_call: TRBJ1-1; v_call: TRBV19; d_call: TRBD1; cdr3_nt: TGTGCCAGTAGTAGACAGGGGGCCAACACTGAAGCTTTCTTT; cdr3_aa: CASSRQGANTEAFF
clone_size: NA; j_call: TRBJ2-7; v_call: TRBV6-5; d_call: NA; cdr3_nt: TGTGCCAGCAGTTACTCGAAGGGGGGGGCCTCCTACGAGCAGTACTTC; cdr3_aa: CASSYSKGGASYEQYF
clone_size: NA; j_call: TRBJ2-1; v_call: TRBV7-3; d_call: TRBD2; cdr3_nt: TGTGCCAGCAGCCCCGGACTAGCGGGAGAGGAGCAGTTCTTC; cdr3_aa: CASSPGLAGEEQFF
clone_size: NA; j_call: TRBJ1-5; v_call: TRBV5-1; d_call: TRBD1; cdr3_nt: TGCGCCAGCAGCGCGGGACAGGCCGGGCAGCCCCAGCATTTT; cdr3_aa: CASSAGQAGQPQHF
clone_size: NA; j_call: TRBJ1-3; v_call: TRBV18; d_call: TRBD1; cdr3_nt: TGTGCCAGCTCACCAGCTACGGGACAGAATACTGGAAACACCATATATTTT; cdr3_aa: CASSPATGQNTGNTIYF
clone_size: once; j_call: TRBJ2-7; v_call: TRBV4-1; d_call: TRBD1; cdr3_nt: TGCGCCAGCAGCCAAGGAATGACAGGGACCTACGAGCAGTACTTC; cdr3_aa: CASSQGMTGTYEQYF
clone_size: NA; j_call: TRBJ2-5; v_call: TRBV7-3; d_call: TRBD1; cdr3_nt: TGTGCCAGCAGCCAAGGGACAGAAGAGACCCAGTACTTC; cdr3_aa: CASSQGTEETQYF
clone_size: NA; j_call: TRBJ1-1; v_call: TRBV29-1; d_call: TRBD1; cdr3_nt: TGCAGCGTTGCGGACAGGGGTTTGAGAACTGAAGCTTTCTTT; cdr3_aa: CSVADRGLRTEAFF
clone_size: NA; j_call: TRBJ2-7; v_call: TRBV4-1; d_call: NA; cdr3_nt: TGCGCCAGCAGCCAATCTCCTGACCGTTACAGCGAGCAGTACTTC; cdr3_aa: CASSQSPDRYSEQYF
clone_size: NA; j_call: TRBJ2-7; v_call: TRBV4-2; d_call: NA; cdr3_nt: TGTGCCAGCAGCCAAGAACGACTAGGAATCTACGAGCAGTACTTC; cdr3_aa: CASSQERLGIYEQYF
clone_size: NA; j_call: TRBJ2-5; v_call: TRBV30; d_call: NA; cdr3_nt: TGTGCCTGGAACCCGGGCCCAGGAGGAGAGACCCAGTACTTC; cdr3_aa: CAWNPGPGGETQYF
clone_size: NA; j_call: TRBJ2-7; v_call: TRBV10-2; d_call: TRBD1; cdr3_nt: TGCGCCAGCAGTGAGCTTAGGGACAGGGTCTACGAGCAGTACTTC; cdr3_aa: CASSELRDRVYEQYF
clone_size: NA; j_call: TRBJ2-7; v_call: TRBV19; d_call: TRBD2; cdr3_nt: TGTGCCAGTAGTAGTCTAGCGGGAGCTTTCGCCTACGAGCAGTACTTC; cdr3_aa: CASSSLAGAFAYEQYF
clone_size: NA; j_call: TRBJ2-1; v_call: TRBV28; d_call: NA; cdr3_nt: TGTGCCAGCACTCGGGAGAGGATTGAGCAGTTCTTC; cdr3_aa: CASTRERIEQFF
clone_size: NA; j_call: TRBJ1-5; v_call: TRBV27; d_call: NA; cdr3_nt: TGTGCCAGCAGTTTACGATACACCACTGGGCATAGCAATCAGCCCCAGCATTTT; cdr3_aa: CASSLRYTTGHSNQPQHF
clone_size: NA; j_call: TRBJ2-1; v_call: TRBV6-1; d_call: NA; cdr3_nt: TGTGCCAGCAGTGAAGGAGGGGGGGGGCCGGTGAATGAGCAGTTCTTC; cdr3_aa: CASSEGGGGPVNEQFF
clone_size: NA; j_call: TRBJ2-7; v_call: TRBV27; d_call: NA; cdr3_nt: TGTGCCAGCAGTATAGGACTGTCCTACGAGCAGTACTTC; cdr3_aa: CASSIGLSYEQYF
clone_size: NA; j_call: TRBJ1-1; v_call: TRBV19; d_call: NA; cdr3_nt: TGTGCCAGTAGTATCTCCATGAGGACTGAAGCTTTCTTT; cdr3_aa: CASSISMRTEAFF
clone_size: NA; j_call: TRBJ1-1; v_call: TRBV29-1; d_call: NA; cdr3_nt: TGCAGCGTTTTAGGACACGGAGTGGCTTTCTTT; cdr3_aa: CSVLGHGVAFF
clone_size: NA; j_call: TRBJ2-3; v_call: TRBV14; d_call: NA; cdr3_nt: TGTGCCAGCAGCCAAGATTCGGACAGTTGGACAGATACGCAGTATTTT; cdr3_aa: CASSQDSDSWTDTQYF
clone_size: once; j_call: TRBJ1-5; v_call: TRBV4-2; d_call: NA; cdr3_nt: TGTGCCAGCAGCCAAGATTGGACAGGCAATCAGCCCCAGCATTTT; cdr3_aa: CASSQDWTGNQPQHF
clone_size: NA; j_call: TRBJ2-1; v_call: TRBV5-4; d_call: TRBD2; cdr3_nt: TGTGCCAGCAGCTTGCTCCTAACTACTAGCGGCCCTTACAATGAGCAGTTCTTC; cdr3_aa: CASSLLLTTSGPYNEQFF
clone_size: NA; j_call: TRBJ2-5; v_call: TRBV5-1; d_call: TRBD1; cdr3_nt: TGCGCCAGCAGCGCAGCCATGGGACAGCAAGAGACCCAGTACTTC; cdr3_aa: CASSAAMGQQETQYF